This TCR beta chain was retrieved from a study of regulatory dendritic cells for organ transplantation. The protocol was immunoSEQ multiplex PCR, while the TCRdb copy is restricted to in-frame clones and leaves out a portion. Here the sample spans under 45,000 clones, about 89% being singletons. As for this clone: The antigen is unknown. The sample holds other DNA sequences that translate to the same CDR3.

Study-wide results and limits: Mature dendritic cells appeared to drive more memory CD8+ clonal expansion than regulatory ones. Considerable individual heterogeneity was seen in alloreactive memory CD8+ T cells. The most alloreactive TCR clonotypes were found in resting memory CD8+ cells.

Germline V gives CDR1 SGHTA, CDR2 FQGNSA. Trimming removed 0 bases at V and 3 bases at J, with 9 bases between. The CDR3 consists of 14 residues. FACS sorted CD4+ or CD8+ T cells into CD45RA+ naive and CD45RO+ memory. Sequencing was carried out using naive CD4+ T cells from blood. As for subset: CD45RA+ naive T cells. This sequence was found in a human donor in good health. The rearrangement joins TRBV7-2 to TRBJ2-7; D remains ambiguous. CDR3 protein: CASSLAGKGYEQYF. The CDR3 DNA reads as TGTGCCAGCAGCTTAGCGGGGAAGGGCTACGAGCAGTACTTC.